The 17 T cell receptor beta chains below were found in one sample sequenced in a study of OX40 agonist ivuxolimab in advanced cancers. Repertoires were generated with immunoSEQ multiplex PCR, while TCRdb's copy carries only in-frame clones and drops some. The sample has 150,000 to 180,000 clones, roughly 92% seen once. Sequencing was performed on CD4+ or CD8+ T cells sorted from blood, taken in a trial of the OX40 agonist ivuxolimab. The receptors here all came from an adult with an advanced solid tumor such as melanoma, head and neck, liver or kidney cancer.

The chain combines TRBV10-1 with TRBJ2-5; D is possibly TRBD2 (7 bases). V shed 0 bases and J shed 5 bases, with 13 bases lying between them. The CDR3 has 15 amino acids. Per the germline V gene, CDR1 is WNHNN and CDR2 is SYGVQD (reference sequence). CDR3 residues: CASSESTGGPETQYF. CDR3 nucleotide sequence: TGCGCCAGCAGTGAGTCGACGGGGGGCCCTGAGACCCAGTACTTC.

The chain couples TRBV4-3 to TRBJ2-7; D gene ambiguous. The CDR3 is 15 amino acids. V was pared by 0 bases and J by 2 bases, with 11 bases between. Germline-derived CDR1 and CDR2 are LGHNA and YSLEER. CDR3 protein: CASSQDYHATYEQYF. The CDR3 coding sequence is TGCGCCAGCAGCCAAGATTATCATGCAACCTACGAGCAGTACTTC.

V and J are TRBV2 and TRBJ2-7; 7 bases match TRBD1. The ends lost 5 bases at V and 5 bases at J; junction bases unmatched: 3. Germline assignment: CDR1 SNHLY and CDR2 FYNNEI. The CDR3 sequence is 12 residues long. In DNA, the CDR3 is TGTGCCAGCAGTTCACAGGGGAACGAGCAGTACTTC. This sequence encodes CASSSQGNEQYF.

The V call is TRBV2, the J call TRBJ2-5; D uncertain. Trimming cost V 7 bases and J 5 bases, with 23 bases left between them. The CDR3 consists of 16 residues. Per the germline V gene, CDR1 is SNHLY and CDR2 is FYNNEI. Here the CDR3 DNA reads TGTGCCAGCATGAACGGTGTAGAGAGGACGACCGAGACCCAGTACTTC. It translates to CASMNGVERTTETQYF.

This clone has a handful of counts. The chain has TRBV18 and TRBJ1-1; possible D gene TRBD1, 6 bases. Per the germline V gene, CDR1 is KGHSH and CDR2 is LQKENI. The CDR3 spans 16 residues. Trimming removed 5 bases at V and 5 bases at J, with 21 bases between. The chain's CDR3 is CASSSYPGGAGTEAFF. DNA for the CDR3: TGTGCCAGCTCATCGTACCCGGGGGGGGCCGGGACTGAAGCTTTCTTT.

This chain links TRBV6-5 with TRBJ2-7; the D is unclear. This CDR3 comprises 14 residues. Looked up from germline, CDR1 is MNHEY and CDR2 is SVGAGI. The V and J ends lost 4 bases and 4 bases respectively, with 14 bases between them. In nucleotides, the CDR3 is TGTGCCAGCAGTTTCACCCCTAATAGGTACGAGCAGTACTTC. Translation: CASSFTPNRYEQYF.

The rearrangement links TRBV4-1 to TRBJ1-5; D is perhaps TRBD1 (6 bases). Germline V gene sequence: CDR1 MGHRA, CDR2 YSYEKL. V was trimmed by 0 bases and J by 10 bases, leaving 16 bases between them. This CDR3 contains 15 residues. The CDR3 region is CASSQERGGVQPQHF. As DNA, the CDR3 is TGCGCCAGCAGCCAAGAGAGAGGGGGGGTCCAACCCCAGCATTTT.

The V call is TRBV6-6, the J call TRBJ2-4; 7 nucleotides align to TRBD1. This CDR3 is 12 amino acids long. V dropped 10 bases and J dropped 4; count of bases not matched to a gene: 4. CDR1 is MNHNY, CDR2 SVGAGI, per germline (reference sequence). For the CDR3, the DNA is TGTGCCATCCGGGACAGAAAAAACATTCAGTACTTC. Protein sequence: CAIRDRKNIQYF.

V is TRBV7-2 and J is TRBJ1-1, with D possibly matching TRBD1 (5 bases). CDR3 length equals 14 residues. V was shortened by 1 base and J by 3 bases, with 9 bases between the two germline ends. Germline values: CDR1 SGHTA, CDR2 FQGNSA. The CDR3 DNA is TGTGCCAGCAGCTTAGTGCCAGGGTACACTGAAGCTTTCTTT. Protein sequence: CASSLVPGYTEAFF.

The chain combines TRBV5-6 with TRBJ1-5, with unresolved D. The CDR3 runs 15 residues. Germline V CDR1 and CDR2: SGHDT, YYEEEE. V was cut by 1 base and J by 2 bases, with 10 bases left in between. As DNA, the CDR3 is TGTGCCAGCAGCTTGAGTACAGTTGGCAATCAGCCCCAGCATTTT. It specifies CASSLSTVGNQPQHF.

This clone is a singleton in its sample. V gene TRBV18 combines with J gene TRBJ2-1; 8 bases map to TRBD2. This CDR3 has 15 residues. Per germline, CDR1 KGHSH and CDR2 LQKENI. V lost 4 bases to trimming and J lost 5 bases; unmatched junction nucleotides: 7. The CDR3 here is CASSRTAGVDNEQFF. The CDR3 region has the DNA TGTGCCAGCTCACGAACAGCGGGAGTCGACAATGAGCAGTTCTTC.

The chain uses TRBV6-5 and TRBJ1-4; D gene unclear. Trimming pared 5 bases from V and 5 bases from J, leaving 12 bases between. The V gene's germline CDR1 is MNHEY and CDR2 SVGAGI. The CDR3 contains 14 residues. The CDR3 reads CASSPSHTNEKLFF. The DNA of the CDR3 is TGTGCCAGCAGTCCAAGCCACACGAATGAAAAACTGTTTTTT.

The chain links TRBV6-1 to TRBJ1-2, with a weak D call TRBD1 (5 bases). CDR3 length: 14 amino acids. Trimming pared 1 base from V and 4 bases from J, leaving 10 bases between. Germline CDR1 reads MNHNS; CDR2 reads SASEGT. CDR3 loop: CASSEGGGTYGYTF. CDR3 bases: TGTGCCAGCAGTGAAGGCGGGGGGACCTATGGCTACACCTTC.

The chain combines TRBV9 with TRBJ2-6, with 9 bases aligning to TRBD1. The CDR3 loop spans 18 amino acids. J lost 0 bases, V lost 2 bases, and 6 bases had no gene match. Germline V gene sequence: CDR1 SGDLS, CDR2 YYNGEE. CDR3 coding DNA: TGTGCCAGCAGCGTGACAGGGGGGCTTTCCTCTGGGGCCAACGTCCTGACTTTC. The encoded protein is CASSVTGGLSSGANVLTF.

V gene TRBV9 combines with J gene TRBJ2-7; 7 bases agree with TRBD2. This CDR3 spans 14 amino acids. Germline V gene sequence: CDR1 SGDLS, CDR2 YYNGEE. V lost 4 bases, J lost 5 bases, and 9 bases stayed unmatched. The CDR3 DNA is TGTGCCAGCAGCTCACTACCGGGGGGAGACGAGCAGTACTTC. Translation gives CASSSLPGGDEQYF.

V usage is TRBV4-3 and J usage is TRBJ1-1; 8 bases fit TRBD1. Trimming took 5 bases from V and 1 from J; bases not matched to a gene: 6. The CDR3 is 15 residues long. Germline lookup yields CDR1 LGHNA and CDR2 YSLEER. For the CDR3, the DNA is TGCGCCAGCAGCACAGTAGGACAGGGGAACACTGAAGCTTTCTTT. It specifies CASSTVGQGNTEAFF.

This rearrangement joins TRBV6-1 to TRBJ2-7, with 8 bases fitting TRBD1. The CDR3 consists of 14 residues. Trimming cost V 2 bases and J 1 base; bases outside gene matches: 1. Germline assignment: CDR1 MNHNS and CDR2 SASEGT. Written as DNA, the CDR3 is TGTGCCAGCAGTGAACAGGGGGCGTCCTACGAGCAGTACTTC. Translating gives CASSEQGASYEQYF.